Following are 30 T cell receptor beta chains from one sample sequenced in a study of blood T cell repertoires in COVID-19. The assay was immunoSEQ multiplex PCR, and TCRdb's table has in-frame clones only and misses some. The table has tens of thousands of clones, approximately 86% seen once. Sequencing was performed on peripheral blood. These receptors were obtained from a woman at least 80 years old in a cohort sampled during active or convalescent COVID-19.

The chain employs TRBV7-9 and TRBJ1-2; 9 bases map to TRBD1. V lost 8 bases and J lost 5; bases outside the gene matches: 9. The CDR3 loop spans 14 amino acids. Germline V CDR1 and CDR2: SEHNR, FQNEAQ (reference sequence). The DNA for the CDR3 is TGTGCCAGCGGGGAACAGGGGGCGTTTTATGGCTACACCTTC. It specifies CASGEQGAFYGYTF.

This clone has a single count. This chain's CDR3 is CASERQSEVGYTF. CDR3 sequence (DNA): TGTGCCAGCGAAAGACAGAGTGAGGTTGGCTACACCTTC. This sequence joins TRBV12-3 or TRBV12-4 and TRBJ1-2, with D tentatively TRBD1 (5 bases). The CDR3 runs 13 residues. The V gene lost 8 bases and the J gene lost 7 bases, with 17 bases spanning the gap.

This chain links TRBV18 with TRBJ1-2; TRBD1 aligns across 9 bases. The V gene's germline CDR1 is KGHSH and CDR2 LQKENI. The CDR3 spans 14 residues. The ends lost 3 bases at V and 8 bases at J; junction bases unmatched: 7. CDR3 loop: CASSPFGTGYGYTF. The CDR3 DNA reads TGTGCCAGCTCACCTTTCGGGACAGGGTACGGCTACACCTTC.

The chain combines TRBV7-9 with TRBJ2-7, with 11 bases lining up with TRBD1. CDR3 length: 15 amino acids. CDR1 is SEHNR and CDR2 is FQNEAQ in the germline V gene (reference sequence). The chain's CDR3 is CASRLGGTGGYEQYV. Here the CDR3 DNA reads TGTGCCAGCAGGTTAGGAGGGACAGGGGGCTACGAGCAGTACGTC.

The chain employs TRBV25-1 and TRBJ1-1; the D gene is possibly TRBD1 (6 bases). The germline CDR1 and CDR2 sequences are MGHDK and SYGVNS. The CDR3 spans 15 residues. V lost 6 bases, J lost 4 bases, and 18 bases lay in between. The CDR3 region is CASSLTTGRGTEAFF. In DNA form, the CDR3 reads TGTGCCAGCAGCCTTACTACAGGGAGGGGCACTGAAGCTTTCTTT.

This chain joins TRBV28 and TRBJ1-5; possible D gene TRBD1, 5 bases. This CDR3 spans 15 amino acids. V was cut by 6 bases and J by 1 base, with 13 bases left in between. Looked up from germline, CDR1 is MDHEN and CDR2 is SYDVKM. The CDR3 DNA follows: TGTGCCAGCAGACTGGGGGGGTACAGCAATCAGCCCCAGCATTTT. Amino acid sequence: CASRLGGYSNQPQHF.

The CDR3 DNA sequence: TGTGCCAGCGCCAACCCTAGCGGGAGGTTATTTTCATGCTCGGCCGCCGGGGAGCTGTTTTTT. This codes for CASANPSGRLFSCSAAGELFF. The chain couples TRBV21-1 to TRBJ2-2; the table gives TRBD2 as D, unverified against the DNA. TRBV21-1 corresponds to a pseudogene. CDR3 length: 21 residues.

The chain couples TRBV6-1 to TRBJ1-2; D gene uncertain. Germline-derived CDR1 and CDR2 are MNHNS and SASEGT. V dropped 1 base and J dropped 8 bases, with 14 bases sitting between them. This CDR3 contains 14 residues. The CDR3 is CASSEGAGPWGYTF. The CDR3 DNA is TGTGCCAGCAGTGAAGGAGCAGGCCCTTGGGGCTACACCTTC.

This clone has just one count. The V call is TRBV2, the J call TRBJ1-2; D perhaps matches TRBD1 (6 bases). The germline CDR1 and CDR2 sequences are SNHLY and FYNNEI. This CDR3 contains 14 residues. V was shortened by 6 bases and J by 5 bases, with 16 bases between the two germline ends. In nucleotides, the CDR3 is TGTGCCAGCAGCGGGGACACCGCCCGATATGGCTACACCTTC. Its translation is CASSGDTARYGYTF.

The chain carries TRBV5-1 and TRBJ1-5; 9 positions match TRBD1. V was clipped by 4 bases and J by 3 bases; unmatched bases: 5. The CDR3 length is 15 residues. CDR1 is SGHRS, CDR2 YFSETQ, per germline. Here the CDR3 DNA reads TGCGCCAGCAGCGTGGGACAGGGCTACAATCAGCCCCAGCATTTT. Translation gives CASSVGQGYNQPQHF. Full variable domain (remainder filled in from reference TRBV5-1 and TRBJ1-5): KAGVTQTPRYLIKTRGQQVTLSCSPISGHRSVSWYQQTPGQGLQFLFEYFSETQRNKGNFPGRFSGRQFSNSRSEMNVSTLELGDSALYLCASSVGQGYNQPQHFGDGTRLSIL.

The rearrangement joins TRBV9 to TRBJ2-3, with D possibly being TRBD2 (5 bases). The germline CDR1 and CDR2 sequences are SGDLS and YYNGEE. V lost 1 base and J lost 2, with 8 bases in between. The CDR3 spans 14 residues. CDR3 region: CASSVSRDTDTQYF. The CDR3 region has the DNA TGTGCCAGCAGCGTATCTCGGGACACAGATACGCAGTATTTT.

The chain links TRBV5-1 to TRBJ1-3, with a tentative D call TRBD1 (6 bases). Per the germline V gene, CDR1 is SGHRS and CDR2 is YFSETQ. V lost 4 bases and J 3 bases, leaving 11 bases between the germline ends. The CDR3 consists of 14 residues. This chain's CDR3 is CASSNDRSGNTIYF. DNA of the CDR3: TGCGCCAGCAGCAACGACAGGAGTGGAAACACCATATATTTT.

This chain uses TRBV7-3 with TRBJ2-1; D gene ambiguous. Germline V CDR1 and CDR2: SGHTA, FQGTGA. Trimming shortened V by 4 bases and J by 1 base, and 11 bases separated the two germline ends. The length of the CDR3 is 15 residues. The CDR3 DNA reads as TGTGCCAGCAGCTACACACAGATATCCTACAATGAGCAGTTCTTC. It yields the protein CASSYTQISYNEQFF. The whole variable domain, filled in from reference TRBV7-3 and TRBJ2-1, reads GAGVSQTPSNKVTEKGKYVELRCDPISGHTALYWYRQSLGQGPEFLIYFQGTGAADDSGLPNDRFFAVRPEGSVSTLKIQRTERGDSAVYLCASSYTQISYNEQFFGPGTRLTVL.

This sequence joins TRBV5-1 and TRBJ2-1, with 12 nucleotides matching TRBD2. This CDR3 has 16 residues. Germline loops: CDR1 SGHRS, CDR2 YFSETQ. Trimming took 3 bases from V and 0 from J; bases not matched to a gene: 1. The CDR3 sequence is CASSSGLAGSYNEQFF. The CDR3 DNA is TGCGCCAGCAGCTCGGGACTAGCGGGCTCCTACAATGAGCAGTTCTTC.

For the CDR3, the DNA is TGTGCCAGCAGCCCAGGGGTGTTTGTGGATACGCAGTATTTT. Translating it yields CASSPGVFVDTQYF. This chain uses TRBV7-3 with TRBJ2-3, with a tentative D call TRBD1 (6 bases). Per the germline V gene, CDR1 is SGHTA and CDR2 is FQGTGA. This CDR3 is built from 14 residues. Trimming removed 5 bases from V and 6 bases from J, with 15 bases in between.

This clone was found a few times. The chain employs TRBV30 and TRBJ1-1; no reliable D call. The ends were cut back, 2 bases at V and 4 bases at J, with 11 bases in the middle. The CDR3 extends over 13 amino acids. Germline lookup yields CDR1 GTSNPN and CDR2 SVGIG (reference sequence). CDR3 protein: CAWSPTRATEAFF. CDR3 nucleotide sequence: TGTGCCTGGAGTCCTACGCGGGCCACTGAAGCTTTCTTT.

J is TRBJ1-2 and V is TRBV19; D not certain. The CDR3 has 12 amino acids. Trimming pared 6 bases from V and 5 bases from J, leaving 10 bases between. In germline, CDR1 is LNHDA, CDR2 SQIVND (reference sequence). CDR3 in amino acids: CASRSVDYGYTF. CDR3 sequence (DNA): TGTGCCAGTAGGTCGGTAGATTATGGCTACACCTTC.

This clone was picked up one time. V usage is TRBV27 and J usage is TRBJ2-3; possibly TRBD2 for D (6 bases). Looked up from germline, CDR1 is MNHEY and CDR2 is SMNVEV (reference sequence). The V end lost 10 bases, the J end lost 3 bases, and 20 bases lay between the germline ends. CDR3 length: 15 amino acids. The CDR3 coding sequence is TGTGCCACTCTTCCGGGGGACGCACGGACAGATACGCAGTATTTT. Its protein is CATLPGDARTDTQYF.

CDR3 amino acids: CSAGRGATDTQYF. The CDR3 DNA is TGCAGCGCAGGCAGGGGTGCGACAGATACGCAGTATTTT. This chain uses TRBV29-1 with TRBJ2-3, with a weak D call TRBD1 (6 bases). Trimming shortened V by 7 bases and J by 3 bases, and 14 bases separated the two germline ends. CDR1 SQVTM and CDR2 ANQGSEA come from the germline V gene. CDR3 length equals 13 residues.

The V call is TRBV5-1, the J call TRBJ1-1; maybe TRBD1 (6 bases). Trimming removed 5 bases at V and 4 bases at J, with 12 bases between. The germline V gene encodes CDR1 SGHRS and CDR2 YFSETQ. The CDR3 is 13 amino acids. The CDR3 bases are TGCGCCAGCAGACAGGGTTTAGGCACTGAAGCTTTCTTT. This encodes CASRQGLGTEAFF. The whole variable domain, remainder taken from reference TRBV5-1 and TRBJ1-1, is KAGVTQTPRYLIKTRGQQVTLSCSPISGHRSVSWYQQTPGQGLQFLFEYFSETQRNKGNFPGRFSGRQFSNSRSEMNVSTLELGDSALYLCASRQGLGTEAFFGQGTRLTVV.

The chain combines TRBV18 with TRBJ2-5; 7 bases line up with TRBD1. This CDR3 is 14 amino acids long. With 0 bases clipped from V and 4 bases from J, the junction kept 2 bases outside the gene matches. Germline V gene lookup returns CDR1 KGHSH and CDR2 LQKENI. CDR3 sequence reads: CASSPPGDRETQYF. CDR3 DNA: TGTGCCAGCTCACCACCGGGGGACAGAGAGACCCAGTACTTC.

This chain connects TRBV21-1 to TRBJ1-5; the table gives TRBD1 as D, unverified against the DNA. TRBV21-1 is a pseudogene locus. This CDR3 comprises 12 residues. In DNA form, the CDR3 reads TGTGCCAGCGGGCAGGGGGCACATGCCCAGCATTTT. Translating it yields CASGQGAHAQHF.

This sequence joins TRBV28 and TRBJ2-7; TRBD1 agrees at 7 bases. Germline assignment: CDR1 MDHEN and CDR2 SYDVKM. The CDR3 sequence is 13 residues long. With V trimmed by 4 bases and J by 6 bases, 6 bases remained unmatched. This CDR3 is CASSSGQVVEQYV. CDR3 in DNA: TGTGCCAGCAGTTCTGGACAGGTCGTCGAGCAGTACGTC.

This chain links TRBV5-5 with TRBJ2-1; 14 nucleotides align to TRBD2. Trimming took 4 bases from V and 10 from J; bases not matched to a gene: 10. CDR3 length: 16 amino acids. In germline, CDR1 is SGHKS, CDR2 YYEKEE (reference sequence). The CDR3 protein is CASSMYQTSGRDEQFF. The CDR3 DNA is TGTGCCAGCAGCATGTACCAGACTAGCGGGAGGGACGAGCAGTTCTTC.

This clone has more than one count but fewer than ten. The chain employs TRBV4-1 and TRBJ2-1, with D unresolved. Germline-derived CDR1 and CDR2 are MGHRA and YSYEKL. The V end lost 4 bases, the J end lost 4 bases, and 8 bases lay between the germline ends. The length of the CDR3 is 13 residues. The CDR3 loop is CASSPSSYNEQFF. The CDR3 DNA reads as TGCGCCAGCAGCCCCTCGTCTTACAATGAGCAGTTCTTC.

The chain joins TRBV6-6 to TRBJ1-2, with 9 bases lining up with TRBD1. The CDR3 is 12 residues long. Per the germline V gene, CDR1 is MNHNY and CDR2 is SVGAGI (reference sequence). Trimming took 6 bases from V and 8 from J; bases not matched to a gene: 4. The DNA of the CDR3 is TGTGCCAGCAGGGGACAGGGAGGCGGCTACACCTTC. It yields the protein CASRGQGGGYTF.

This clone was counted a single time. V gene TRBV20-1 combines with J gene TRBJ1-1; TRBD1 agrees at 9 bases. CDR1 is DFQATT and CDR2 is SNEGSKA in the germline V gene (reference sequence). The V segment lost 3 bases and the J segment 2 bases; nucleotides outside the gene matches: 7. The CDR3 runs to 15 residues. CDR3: CSASDPTGGNTEAFF. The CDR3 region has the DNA TGCAGTGCTAGTGACCCGACAGGGGGAAACACTGAAGCTTTCTTT.

The chain's CDR3 is CAISGGLEAYNEQFF. For the CDR3, the DNA is TGTGCCATCAGTGGAGGGCTCGAGGCCTACAATGAGCAGTTCTTC. The chain joins TRBV10-3 to TRBJ2-1, with D perhaps matching TRBD2 (5 bases). Per the germline V gene, CDR1 is ENHRY and CDR2 is SYGVKD. Trimming pared 4 bases from V and 2 bases from J, leaving 12 bases between. The CDR3 has 15 amino acids.

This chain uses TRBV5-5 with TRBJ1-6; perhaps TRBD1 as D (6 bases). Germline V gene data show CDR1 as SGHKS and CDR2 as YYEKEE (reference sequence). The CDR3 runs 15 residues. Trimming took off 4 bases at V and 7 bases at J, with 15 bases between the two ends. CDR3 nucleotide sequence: TGTGCCAGCAGCCCCCGAGAGGGGGTGAATTCACCCCTCCACTTT. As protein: CASSPREGVNSPLHF.

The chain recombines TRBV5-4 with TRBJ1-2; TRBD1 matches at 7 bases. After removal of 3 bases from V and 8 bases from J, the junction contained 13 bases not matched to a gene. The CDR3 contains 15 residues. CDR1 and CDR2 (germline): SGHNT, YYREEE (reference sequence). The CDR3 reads CASSSKITGVGGYTF. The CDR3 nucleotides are TGTGCCAGCAGCTCGAAAATTACAGGGGTCGGGGGCTACACCTTC.